One sample yielded the 5 T cell receptor beta chains listed below, sequenced in a study of OX40 agonist ivuxolimab in advanced cancers. Assay: immunoSEQ multiplex PCR; the TCRdb copy retains only in-frame clones and omits some. Of roughly 100,000 clones in the sample, 85% to 95% were seen once. Sequencing was performed on CD4+ or CD8+ T cells sorted from blood, taken in a trial of the OX40 agonist ivuxolimab. Every receptor here comes from an adult with an advanced solid tumor such as melanoma, head and neck, liver or kidney cancer.

The chain recombines TRBV28 with TRBJ2-7; D unclear. The germline V gene has CDR1 MDHEN and CDR2 SYDVKM. The CDR3 loop spans 12 amino acids. V was shortened by 8 bases and J by 0 bases, with 8 bases between the two germline ends. The CDR3 spells CASQAPSYEQYF. CDR3 coding DNA: TGTGCCAGCCAGGCACCCTCCTACGAGCAGTACTTC.

The rearrangement links TRBV4-3 to TRBJ1-4; 9 bases agree with TRBD1. Per the germline V gene, CDR1 is LGHNA and CDR2 is YSLEER. There are 16 residues in the CDR3. V dropped 4 bases and J dropped 6; count of bases not matched to a gene: 9. CDR3 in amino acids: CASSLSTDRGDEKLFF. The DNA of the CDR3 is TGCGCCAGCAGCCTATCTACGGACAGGGGAGATGAAAAACTGTTTTTT.

The chain links TRBV28 to TRBJ2-7; D perhaps matches TRBD1 (6 bases). The CDR3 totals 15 residues. The V end was cut by 0 bases, the J end by 2 bases, with 11 bases between. CDR1 MDHEN and CDR2 SYDVKM come from the germline V gene. The CDR3 loop is CASSLWQGPTYEQYF. DNA of the CDR3: TGTGCCAGCAGTTTATGGCAGGGGCCTACCTACGAGCAGTACTTC.

The sample holds one count of this clone. The V and J genes are TRBV6-5 and TRBJ2-7; no firm D call. Germline assignment: CDR1 MNHEY and CDR2 SVGAGI. The germline V and J ends were trimmed by 5 bases and 1 base, with 12 bases remaining between them. The CDR3 loop spans 14 amino acids. The CDR3 loop is CASSEDIRSYEQYF. The CDR3 nucleotides are TGTGCCAGCAGTGAAGATATCAGGTCCTACGAGCAGTACTTC.

The V and J genes are TRBV5-5 and TRBJ2-3, with D tentatively TRBD1 (5 bases). The germline V and J ends were trimmed by 4 bases and 1 base, with 16 bases remaining between them. CDR1 and CDR2 (germline): SGHKS, YYEKEE (reference sequence). The CDR3 length is 16 residues. The CDR3 DNA follows: TGTGCCAGCAGCCGAACATTCAGGGAAGGCACAGATACGCAGTATTTT. The encoded protein is CASSRTFREGTDTQYF. Complete variable domain (other parts from reference TRBV5-5 and TRBJ2-3): DAGVTQSPTHLIKTRGQQVTLRCSPISGHKSVSWYQQVLGQGPQFIFQYYEKEERGRGNFPDRFSARQFPNYSSELNVNALLLGDSALYLCASSRTFREGTDTQYFGPGTRLTVL.